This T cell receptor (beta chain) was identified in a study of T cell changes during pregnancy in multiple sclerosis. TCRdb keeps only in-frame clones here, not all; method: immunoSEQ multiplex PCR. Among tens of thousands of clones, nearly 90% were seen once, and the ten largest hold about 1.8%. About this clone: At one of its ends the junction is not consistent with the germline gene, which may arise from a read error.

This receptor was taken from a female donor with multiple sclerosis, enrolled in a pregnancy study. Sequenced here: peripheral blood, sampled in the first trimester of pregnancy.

CDR3 sequence (DNA): TGTGCTAGCAGCTTAGCGGGGACAAACCAAGAGACCCAGTACTTC. Translated: CASSLAGTNQETQYF. The chain employs TRBV7-7 and TRBJ2-5; 8 bases agree with TRBD2. The CDR3 runs 15 residues. Germline V CDR1 and CDR2: SSHAT, FNYEAQ (reference sequence). The full variable domain, rest sourced from reference TRBV7-7 and TRBJ2-5, is GAGVSQSPRYKVTKRGQDVTLRCDPISSHATLYWYQQALGQGPEFLTYFNYEAQPDKSGLPSDRFSAERPEGSISTLTIQRTEQRDSAMYRCASSLAGTNQETQYFGPGTRLLVL.